A selection of T cell receptor beta chains follows, all from one sample in a study of shared clonotypes between healthy human individuals. Measured with immunoSEQ multiplex PCR; TCRdb has only the in-frame clones, and not every one. This sample carries around 2,000,000 clones, around 95% of them seen once, and the ten largest clones take about 0.13%. The sequencing input was naive CD4+ T cells sorted from blood. The receptors come from a man aged 18 to 29 in good health. The CDR3 runs from the conserved cysteine through the conserved F or W. A D gene is named only where the DNA matches it firmly. Expanded clones are given a class, and other clones once, few, many or no size at all.

j_call clone_size d_call v_call cdr3_aa cdr3_nt
TRBJ2-5 once . TRBV25-1 CASSLGGGSRETQYF TGTGCCAGCAGTCTTGGGGGGGGCTCGAGGGAGACCCAGTACTTC
TRBJ2-7 once . TRBV11-1 CASSLGALGEQYF TGTGCCAGCAGCTTAGGGGCCTTGGGCGAGCAGTACTTC
TRBJ2-7 . . TRBV5-6 CASSPTGSSYEQYF TGTGCCAGCAGCCCGACAGGAAGCTCCTACGAGCAGTACTTC
TRBJ2-5 . TRBD2 TRBV9 CASSSRGRRGERGQETQYF TGTGCCAGCAGCTCCCGGGGCCGGCGGGGGGAACGGGGCCAAGAGACCCAGTACTTC
TRBJ1-5 . TRBD1 TRBV2 CASSLDRYSNQPQHF TGTGCCAGCAGCCTGGACAGGTATAGCAATCAGCCCCAGCATTTT
TRBJ1-5 . . TRBV28 CASSLLTGSNQPQHF TGTGCCAGCAGCTTACTCACAGGAAGCAATCAGCCCCAGCATTTT
TRBJ2-2 . . TRBV6-1 CASSIGPNTGELFF TGTGCCAGCAGTATAGGACCGAACACCGGGGAGCTGTTTTTT
TRBJ1-3 . . TRBV6-5 CASSYSRGSSGNTIYF TGTGCCAGCAGTTACTCTCGGGGCAGCTCTGGAAACACCATATATTTT
TRBJ2-1 . . TRBV10-1 CASSKAESSYNEQFF TGCGCCAGCAGTAAAGCGGAAAGCTCCTACAATGAGCAGTTCTTC
TRBJ1-6 . . TRBV7-8 CASSSLGRTSSYNSPLHF TGTGCCAGCAGCTCCCTCGGGCGAACAAGCTCCTATAATTCACCCCTCCACTTT
TRBJ1-4 . . TRBV30 CAWSLPGGEYNEKLFF TGTGCCTGGAGTCTTCCCGGCGGGGAGTATAATGAAAAACTGTTTTTT
TRBJ2-7 . . TRBV5-1 CASSSSPVAYEQYF TGCGCCAGCAGCTCGAGCCCCGTAGCTTACGAGCAGTACTTC
TRBJ1-6 . . TRBV9 CAGPAGSSPLHF TGTGCCGGGCCGGCAGGGTCCTCACCCCTCCACTTT
TRBJ1-4 . TRBD1 TRBV6-6 CASSWTGGDEKLFF TGTGCCAGCAGCTGGACAGGGGGGGATGAAAAACTGTTTTTT
TRBJ1-1 . . TRBV6-1 CASSPALHLYTEAFF TGTGCCAGCAGCCCCGCTTTGCATCTGTATACTGAAGCTTTCTTT
TRBJ1-1 . . TRBV11-2 CASSLILNTEAFF TGTGCCAGCAGCCTCATTCTGAACACTGAAGCTTTCTTT
TRBJ1-3 once TRBD1 TRBV7-9 CASSQQGVSGNTIYF TGTGCCAGCAGTCAACAGGGGGTCTCTGGAAACACCATATATTTT
TRBJ2-2 . TRBD1 TRBV6-1 CASRVDRDTGELFF TGTGCCAGCAGGGTCGACAGGGACACCGGGGAGCTGTTTTTT
TRBJ2-5 once . TRBV7-7 CASSPWRDAQETQYF TGTGCTAGCAGCCCATGGCGGGACGCACAAGAGACCCAGTACTTC
TRBJ2-3 . TRBD2 TRBV10-3 CAISSGGRGRDTQYF TGTGCCATCAGTAGCGGGGGAAGGGGCAGAGATACGCAGTATTTT
TRBJ1-4 . TRBD1 TRBV12-5 CASGLGTGDVNEKLFF TGTGCTAGTGGTTTGGGGACAGGGGACGTGAATGAAAAACTGTTTTTT
TRBJ2-5 . . TRBV11-2 CASSFSRLETQYF TGTGCCAGCAGCTTTAGTCGTCTGGAGACCCAGTACTTC
TRBJ1-1 . . TRBV18 CASSPLLTGIEAEAFF TGTGCCAGCTCACCACTGCTTACCGGGATCGAGGCTGAAGCTTTCTTT
TRBJ2-5 . TRBD2 TRBV29-1 CSANSGGWQETQYF TGCAGCGCCAATAGCGGGGGGTGGCAAGAGACCCAGTACTTC
TRBJ1-2 . . TRBV6-9 CASMTEKGPNYGYTF TGTGCCAGCATGACCGAGAAGGGACCTAACTATGGCTACACCTTC
TRBJ2-7 . . TRBV6-5 CASSYWGIKGYEQYF TGTGCCAGCAGTTATTGGGGAATTAAGGGCTACGAGCAGTACTTC
TRBJ2-7 . . TRBV25-1 CASSEGPPGEQYF TGTGCCAGCAGTGAAGGGCCCCCCGGCGAGCAGTACTTC
TRBJ2-7 . TRBD1 TRBV5-4 CASSLYDRGASYEQYF TGTGCCAGCAGCTTGTATGACAGGGGCGCTTCCTACGAGCAGTACTTC
TRBJ1-2 . . TRBV9 CASSVDRPQWGYGYTF TGTGCCAGCAGCGTAGATCGGCCACAATGGGGCTATGGCTACACCTTC
TRBJ1-6 once . TRBV6-5 CASSRFRAPNSPLHF TGTGCCAGCAGCCGTTTTCGGGCCCCTAATTCACCCCTCCACTTT
TRBJ1-3 once . TRBV5-6 CASNAGTSGNTIYF TGTGCCAGCAACGCGGGCACCTCTGGAAACACCATATATTTT
TRBJ2-2 few . TRBV6-5 CASSGVAGELFF TGTGCCAGCAGCGGGGTGGCCGGGGAGCTGTTTTTT
TRBJ2-5 . TRBD2 TRBV4-1 CASSQDGAGGETQYF TGCGCCAGCAGCCAAGATGGGGCGGGAGGCGAGACCCAGTACTTC
TRBJ1-6 . . TRBV30 CAWSVNIAYNSPLHF TGTGCCTGGAGTGTAAATATCGCTTATAATTCACCCCTCCACTTT
TRBJ2-5 . . TRBV18 CASSPGPISFDETQYF TGTGCCAGCTCACCCGGCCCGATTTCCTTCGACGAGACCCAGTACTTC
TRBJ1-4 . . TRBV18 CASSPDIATNEKLFF TGTGCCAGCTCACCAGATATTGCAACTAATGAAAAACTGTTTTTT
TRBJ1-2 . . TRBV2 CASSGGAGYGYTF TGTGCCAGCAGCGGGGGCGCTGGCTATGGCTACACCTTC
TRBJ1-5 . TRBD1 TRBV6-5 CASSRGQSNQPQHF TGTGCCAGCAGCCGGGGACAGAGCAATCAGCCCCAGCATTTT
TRBJ1-5 once TRBD1 TRBV2 CASSTGGPQPQHF TGTGCCAGCAGTACAGGGGGCCCTCAGCCCCAGCATTTT
TRBJ2-7 . TRBD1 TRBV30 CAWSVLRGRTHEQYF TGTGCCTGGAGTGTATTGAGGGGGCGAACCCACGAGCAGTACTTC
TRBJ1-4 . TRBD1 TRBV7-9 CASTLTGTNEKLFF TGTGCCAGCACCCTGACAGGGACGAATGAAAAACTGTTTTTT
TRBJ1-1 . . TRBV30 CAWASTSLPEAFF TGTGCCTGGGCCTCGACATCCCTCCCTGAAGCTTTCTTT
TRBJ1-6 . TRBD1 TRBV5-1 CASSGTGNYNSPLHF TGCGCCAGCAGTGGGACAGGGAACTATAATTCACCCCTCCACTTT
TRBJ1-2 . . TRBV4-1 CASSQDPGQNYGYTF TGCGCCAGCAGCCAAGATCCAGGACAAAACTATGGCTACACCTTC